These 19 T cell receptor beta chains share one sample of origin, sequenced in a study of graft-versus-host responses after intestinal transplantation. Profiled with immunoSEQ multiplex PCR; TCRdb holds only in-frame clones, not every one. The sample records about 10,000 clones, around 96% being singletons. This specimen consisted of bone marrow, obtained around 500 days after intestinal transplantation. Every receptor here comes from a human patient who received an intestinal transplant, so some T cells may come from the graft donor.

The CDR3 region is CASSWGTATYEQYF. In DNA, the CDR3 is TGTGCCAGCAGCTGGGGGACAGCTACCTACGAGCAGTACTTC. The chain couples TRBV5-6 to TRBJ2-7; 7 nucleotides agree with TRBD1. From germline, CDR1 is SGHDT and CDR2 YYEEEE. The CDR3 covers 14 residues. The trim removed 3 bases at V and 2 bases at J, leaving 5 bases unmatched.

Only a few counts were recorded for this clone. The gene calls are TRBV11-3 and TRBJ2-3; D gene ambiguous. The V end was cut by 1 base, the J end by 4 bases, with 3 bases between. The V gene's germline CDR1 is SGHNT and CDR2 YENEEA. This CDR3 region has 12 residues. CDR3 in amino acids: CASSLGADTQYF. The CDR3 nucleotides are TGTGCCAGCAGCTTAGGGGCAGATACGCAGTATTTT.

This clone was seen only a few times. This chain links TRBV9 with TRBJ2-7; TRBD2 might be the D (6 bases). CDR1 is SGDLS and CDR2 is YYNGEE in the germline V gene. The CDR3 is made up of 15 amino acids. Trimming left V 0 bases short and J 7 bases short, with 17 bases between. The CDR3: CASSVVGGIGGEQYF. The CDR3 region has the DNA TGTGCCAGCAGCGTAGTCGGCGGGATTGGGGGGGAGCAGTACTTC.

This clone was recorded only once. V gene TRBV7-6 combines with J gene TRBJ2-1; 12 bases are a match to TRBD2. Germline-derived CDR1 and CDR2 are SGHVS and FNYEAQ. Germline trimming cut 4 bases from V and 2 bases from J; bases unmatched to any gene: 6. CDR3 length equals 17 residues. CDR3 in amino acids: CASSYSSGRAPYNEQFF. CDR3 DNA sequence: TGTGCCAGCAGCTACTCTAGCGGGAGGGCCCCCTACAATGAGCAGTTCTTC.

The rearrangement joins TRBV6-1 to TRBJ2-5; weak D call: TRBD1 (6 bases). The germline V and J ends were trimmed by 7 bases and 0 bases, with 12 bases remaining between them. The CDR3 has 14 amino acids. Per the germline V gene, CDR1 is MNHNS and CDR2 is SASEGT. CDR3 in DNA: TGTGCCAGCATGGGGGCTTGGTACCAAGAGACCCAGTACTTC. It codes for CASMGAWYQETQYF.

The CDR3 sequence: CASSQVGEVNTEAFF. Here the CDR3 DNA reads TGCGCCAGCAGCCAAGTGGGGGAGGTGAACACTGAAGCTTTCTTT. V gene TRBV4-3 combines with J gene TRBJ1-1; D is possibly TRBD1 (5 bases). The CDR3 runs to 15 residues. The germline gives CDR1 LGHNA, CDR2 YSLEER. Trimming removed 1 base from V and 0 bases from J, with 9 bases in between.

The genes are TRBV10-3 and TRBJ1-5; D not certain. The V end was cut by 8 bases, the J end by 3 bases, with 8 bases between. CDR1 ENHRY and CDR2 SYGVKD come from the germline V gene. The CDR3 contains 12 residues. The CDR3 spells CAIGQHNQPQHF. CDR3 coding DNA: TGTGCCATCGGCCAGCACAATCAGCCCCAGCATTTT.

V usage is TRBV4-2 and J usage is TRBJ2-6, with D hard to call. V dropped 1 base and J dropped 0 bases, with 10 bases sitting between them. Germline V gene data show CDR1 as LGHNA and CDR2 as YNFKEQ. This CDR3 has 17 amino acids. CDR3 DNA sequence: TGTGCCAGCAGCCAAGGAACCCCTAGCTCTGGGGCCAACGTCCTGACTTTC. Protein product: CASSQGTPSSGANVLTF.

V usage is TRBV9 and J usage is TRBJ2-7, with 7 positions matching TRBD2. CDR1 SGDLS and CDR2 YYNGEE come from the germline V gene. The CDR3 covers 13 residues. V dropped 4 bases and J dropped 4; count of bases not matched to a gene: 5. The CDR3 DNA reads as TGTGCCAGCAGCCATGGGGGGGAGTACGAGCAGTACTTC. Its translation: CASSHGGEYEQYF.

This chain joins TRBV28 and TRBJ1-1; no clear D. Trimming shortened V by 6 bases and J by 2 bases, and 7 bases separated the two germline ends. The CDR3 covers 12 residues. Germline V gene lookup returns CDR1 MDHEN and CDR2 SYDVKM. Written as DNA, the CDR3 is TGTGCCAGCAGCGCCGGTAACACTGAAGCTTTCTTT. This encodes CASSAGNTEAFF.

In the case of this clone: An end of the junction does not agree with germline; a read error may underlie this. The chain carries TRBV4-1 and TRBJ1-2; D is possibly TRBD1 (6 bases). This CDR3 has 15 amino acids. Germline V CDR1 and CDR2: MGHRA, YSYEKL. The CDR3 protein is CASSQGPTGFGGCTF. DNA of the CDR3: TGCGCCAGCAGCCAAGGACCTACAGGGTTTGGCGGCTGCACCTTC.

CDR3 nucleotide sequence: TGTGCCAGCAGTTACCCCTCTAGTGGGGTTCCCGGGGAGCTGTTTTTT. This translates into CASSYPSSGVPGELFF. The chain recombines TRBV6-6 with TRBJ2-2; no clear D. The germline V gene has CDR1 MNHNY and CDR2 SVGAGI (reference sequence). The germline V and J ends were trimmed by 2 bases and 6 bases, with 16 bases remaining between them. This CDR3 region has 16 residues.

The rearrangement links TRBV4-3 to TRBJ1-1; D not resolved. CDR3 length equals 13 residues. Deletions cut 1 base from V and 6 bases from J, with 9 bases between. CDR1 is LGHNA, CDR2 YSLEER, per germline. As DNA, the CDR3 is TGCGCCAGCAGCCAAGCCCTGGATTCTGAAGCTTTCTTT. The encoded protein is CASSQALDSEAFF.

This clone showed up just once. The CDR3 sequence: CASSLARYEQYF. The CDR3 nucleotides are TGTGCCAGCAGCTTAGCGAGATACGAGCAGTACTTC. J is TRBJ2-7 and V is TRBV7-2, with D unresolved. The CDR3 is made up of 12 amino acids. The germline V and J ends were trimmed by 0 bases and 4 bases, with 4 bases remaining between them. Per germline, CDR1 SGHTA and CDR2 FQGNSA.

The V call is TRBV14, the J call TRBJ2-1; TRBD2 agrees at 7 bases. Losses at the gene ends were 4 bases for V and 3 bases for J; bases not matched to a gene: 18. CDR3 length: 19 residues. CDR1 and CDR2 from the germline V gene are SGHDN and FVKESK. The CDR3: CASSLGEGRGLIVYNEQFF. The CDR3 region has the DNA TGTGCCAGCAGCCTAGGGGAGGGGAGGGGATTAATCGTCTACAATGAGCAGTTCTTC.

This chain uses TRBV6-5 with TRBJ2-7, with 13 bases matching TRBD2. This CDR3 region has 16 residues. V shed 1 base, J shed 3 bases, and the junction held 3 bases outside the gene matches. CDR1 and CDR2 (germline): MNHEY, SVGAGI. The CDR3 nucleotides are TGTGCCAGCAGTTACTTTCGACTAGCGGGAGGCTACGAGCAGTACTTC. Translation: CASSYFRLAGGYEQYF.

The genes are TRBV27 and TRBJ1-5; D is unresolved. CDR1 is MNHEY, CDR2 SMNVEV, per germline (reference sequence). This CDR3 region has 11 residues. Trimming took 1 base from V and 5 from J, leaving 0 bases between them. The CDR3 loop is CASSLYQPQHF. In nucleotides, the CDR3 is TGTGCCAGCAGTTTATATCAGCCCCAGCATTTT.

The rearrangement links TRBV27 to TRBJ1-1; D is undetermined. Trimming stripped 5 bases from V and 10 bases from J, with 11 bases between. Looked up from germline, CDR1 is MNHEY and CDR2 is SMNVEV (reference sequence). The CDR3 length is 11 residues. CDR3 sequence reads: CASSGRVGAFF. The DNA of the CDR3 is TGTGCCAGCAGTGGCCGTGTGGGAGCTTTCTTT.

In DNA, the CDR3 is TGTGCCAGCAGCTCGGGGACGGGTCCGGGCTATGGCTACACCTTC. It codes for CASSSGTGPGYGYTF. The chain recombines TRBV9 with TRBJ1-2; D perhaps matches TRBD1 (5 bases). Germline CDR1 SGDLS, CDR2 YYNGEE. The V end lost 4 bases, the J end lost 4 bases, and 17 bases lay between the germline ends. CDR3 length: 15 residues.